The following is a TCR beta chain sequence with its context. Antigen unknown. The authors made TCR cDNA by 5'RACE template switching, adding a universal primer site and UMIs. Each CDR3 protein gets one entry after TCRdb re-called the 5' RACE reads with MiXCR. Found here are around 500,000 distinct CDR3 sequences, 21% of them singletons; the top ten hold about 17%. This specimen belongs to a study of T cells after yellow fever vaccination. Study observations and caveats: Weaker, the secondary response had a peak occurring faster, on day 5 versus 15. The appearance of a small share of clonotypes in both CD4 and CD8 compartments was observed. Reappearance after the booster was observed for most primary-vaccination clones (roughly 97% CD4, around 90% CD8).

Germline trimming cut 0 bases from V and 7 bases from J; bases unmatched to any gene: 4. CDR1 is LGHNA and CDR2 is YNFKEQ in the germline V gene. CDR3 length: 15 amino acids. This TCR was recovered from a man younger than 35 who received the YFV17D yellow fever vaccine. The rearrangement uses TRBV4-2 and TRBJ2-2; TRBD1 aligns across 8 bases. Sequenced material: PBMCs, taken approximately 22 days after the first yellow fever vaccination. Here the CDR3 DNA reads TGTGCCAGCAGCCAAGACAGGGGGCGTGACGGGGAGCTGTTTTTT. It encodes CASSQDRGRDGELFF.